The entry that follows covers one TCR beta chain sequence. The method was immunoSEQ multiplex PCR; TCRdb's version includes in-frame clones alone and lacks a portion of them. The sample holds 150,000 to 200,000 clones, 75% to 90% seen once. This sample is drawn from a study of blood T cell repertoires in COVID-19. This receptor was taken from a man aged 55-75 years with acute or convalescent COVID-19. Sequencing was done on a sample of peripheral blood.

CDR3 residues: CATSRDRGGEKLFF. DNA for the CDR3: TGTGCCACCAGCAGAGATAGGGGGGGCGAAAAACTGTTTTTT. The chain employs TRBV15 and TRBJ1-4, with D tentatively TRBD1 (6 bases). This CDR3 is built from 14 residues. Trimming took off 0 bases at V and 8 bases at J, with 10 bases between the two ends. Germline V gene lookup returns CDR1 LNHNV and CDR2 YYDKDF (reference sequence).